This entry lists 25 T cell receptor beta chains sequenced from one sample in a study of blood T cell repertoires in COVID-19. Profiling relied on immunoSEQ multiplex PCR, and the TCRdb table lists in-frame clones only, not all of them. Seen here are about 230,000 clones, about 85% observed once, and the top ten hold more than 0.75%. Material for sequencing was peripheral blood. The receptors originated from a man aged 40-49 years with acute or convalescent COVID-19.

The rearrangement joins TRBV28 to TRBJ2-7; D is perhaps TRBD2 (6 bases). The CDR3 contains 14 residues. Germline values: CDR1 MDHEN, CDR2 SYDVKM. The germline V and J ends were trimmed by 6 bases and 3 bases, with 15 bases remaining between them. The CDR3 DNA is TGTGCCAGCAGATCCCTCGGGGGTGGCTACGAGCAGTACTTC. Protein product: CASRSLGGGYEQYF.

The chain employs TRBV7-2 and TRBJ1-1, with 7 bases fitting TRBD1. This CDR3 is built from 13 residues. J lost 12 bases, V lost 1 base, and 8 bases had no gene match. The germline CDR1 and CDR2 sequences are SGHTA and FQGNSA. CDR3 sequence: CASSLGQGRGPFF. CDR3 coding DNA: TGTGCCAGCAGCTTAGGACAGGGACGGGGGCCTTTCTTT.

This chain links TRBV6-5 with TRBJ2-5, with 7 positions matching TRBD1. The CDR3 has 15 residues. With 6 bases clipped from V and 4 bases from J, the junction kept 11 bases outside the gene matches. The germline gives CDR1 MNHEY, CDR2 SVGAGI. CDR3 DNA sequence: TGTGCCAGCAGGCCCCCGGGACAGCGGACAGAGACCCAGTACTTC. Its translation is CASRPPGQRTETQYF.

This clone was detected once. This chain connects TRBV7-9 to TRBJ2-1, with 7 bases fitting TRBD1. The trim removed 1 base at V and 4 bases at J, leaving 4 bases unmatched. The germline V gene has CDR1 SEHNR and CDR2 FQNEAQ (reference sequence). The CDR3 spans 15 residues. The CDR3 here is CASSLVGQEYNEQFF. The CDR3 DNA reads TGTGCCAGCAGCTTAGTTGGACAGGAGTACAATGAGCAGTTCTTC.

In its sample, this clone was seen a few times. The genes are TRBV11-2 and TRBJ1-5; no firm D call. V was shortened by 5 bases and J by 7 bases, with 15 bases between the two germline ends. Germline CDR1 is SGHAT and CDR2 is FQNNGV. The CDR3 sequence is 14 residues long. The chain's CDR3 is CASSAGYGGQPQHF. Written as DNA, the CDR3 is TGTGCCAGCAGCGCCGGGTATGGTGGGCAGCCCCAGCATTTT.

The chain joins TRBV4-3 to TRBJ1-6, with D possibly being TRBD1 (5 bases). The CDR3 is 14 amino acids. The ends were cut back, 1 base at V and 8 bases at J, with 9 bases in the middle. The germline V gene has CDR1 LGHNA and CDR2 YSLEER. CDR3 loop: CASSQGGGDSPLHF. CDR3 sequence (DNA): TGCGCCAGCAGCCAAGGGGGAGGGGATTCACCCCTCCACTTT.

The CDR3: CASSLQTGNTGELFF. The CDR3 nucleotides read TGTGCCAGCAGCCTGCAGACAGGGAACACCGGGGAGCTGTTTTTT. The chain has TRBV5-4 and TRBJ2-2; weak D call: TRBD1 (6 bases). The CDR3 runs 15 residues. V shed 4 bases and J shed 1 base, with 11 bases lying between them. Germline V gene sequence: CDR1 SGHNT, CDR2 YYREEE (reference sequence). The full variable domain, its missing parts supplied by reference TRBV5-4 and TRBJ2-2, is ETGVTQSPTHLIKTRGQQVTLRCSSQSGHNTVSWYQQALGQGPQFIFQYYREEENGRGNFPPRFSGLQFPNYSSELNVNALELDDSALYLCASSLQTGNTGELFFGEGSRLTVL.

In nucleotides, the CDR3 is TGTGCCAGCGGGACAGGGGGCTCTGGGGCCAACGTCCTGACTTTC. Translating gives CASGTGGSGANVLTF. The chain uses TRBV19 and TRBJ2-6, with TRBD1 matching 11 bases. The length of the CDR3 is 15 residues. CDR1 LNHDA and CDR2 SQIVND come from the germline V gene (reference sequence). After removal of 9 bases from V and 0 bases from J, the junction contained 1 base not matched to a gene.

V gene TRBV9 combines with J gene TRBJ2-3, with a tentative D call TRBD2 (6 bases). Germline CDR1 is SGDLS and CDR2 is YYNGEE. V dropped 4 bases and J dropped 2 bases, with 17 bases sitting between them. This CDR3 contains 16 residues. DNA for the CDR3: TGTGCCAGCAGCCTCTCAGGTTGGGGGGACACAGATACGCAGTATTTT. This translates into CASSLSGWGDTDTQYF.

The gene calls are TRBV7-2 and TRBJ1-2; D is perhaps TRBD1 (6 bases). Between the trimmed V and J ends, which lost 1 base and 4 bases, there was a span of 10 bases. The CDR3 has 14 amino acids. CDR1 and CDR2 from the germline V gene are SGHTA and FQGNSA. The CDR3 loop reads CASSLVNRVYGYTF. CDR3 DNA: TGTGCCAGCAGCTTAGTAAACAGGGTCTATGGCTACACCTTC.

V gene TRBV28 combines with J gene TRBJ1-5, with TRBD1 identical over 10 bases. Looked up from germline, CDR1 is MDHEN and CDR2 is SYDVKM. The junction had 14 bases not matched to a gene; V was cut back by 6 bases and J by 6 bases. This CDR3 is built from 17 residues. CDR3 bases: TGTGCCAGCAGAATCTCCCGGGACAGGGGCTCGGGTCAGCCCCAGCATTTT. Encoded protein: CASRISRDRGSGQPQHF.

The V gene is TRBV2, the J gene TRBJ2-7, with D perhaps TRBD2 (7 bases). Germline V CDR1 and CDR2: SNHLY, FYNNEI. CDR3 length: 14 residues. The ends were cut back, 3 bases at V and 3 bases at J, with 12 bases in the middle. In DNA form, the CDR3 reads TGTGCCAGCAGTGATGCGGGGGCTCACTACGAGCAGTACTTC. It translates to CASSDAGAHYEQYF. Full variable domain (rest looked up from reference TRBV2 and TRBJ2-7): EPEVTQTPSHQVTQMGQEVILRCVPISNHLYFYWYRQILGQKVEFLVSFYNNEISEKSEIFDDQFSVERPDGSNFTLKIRSTKLEDSAMYFCASSDAGAHYEQYFGPGTRLTVT.

This clone was observed a handful of times. The genes are TRBV18 and TRBJ1-6; D not certain. This CDR3 spans 14 amino acids. The V gene lost 0 bases and the J gene lost 13 bases, with 13 bases spanning the gap. Looked up from germline, CDR1 is KGHSH and CDR2 is LQKENI. The CDR3 is CASSPPHRLGPLHF. The CDR3 bases are TGTGCCAGCTCACCACCCCATCGACTGGGTCCCCTCCACTTT.

This chain uses TRBV6-5 with TRBJ1-2; 9 bases map to TRBD1. This CDR3 contains 14 residues. V lost 2 bases, J lost 7 bases, and 5 bases stayed unmatched. The germline gives CDR1 MNHEY, CDR2 SVGAGI. The CDR3 bases are TGTGCCAGCAGTTACCGGACAGGGGTGGGTGGCTACACCTTC. Translated: CASSYRTGVGGYTF.

The sample holds one count of this clone. This chain uses TRBV6-2 or TRBV6-3 with TRBJ2-1; no reliable D call. V lost 2 bases, J lost 0 bases, and 8 bases lay in between. Per germline, CDR1 MNHEY and CDR2 SVGEGT. CDR3 length equals 15 residues. The CDR3 DNA reads as TGTGCCAGCAGTTACGAGACAAGCTCCTACAATGAGCAGTTCTTC. It codes for CASSYETSSYNEQFF.

The chain employs TRBV5-4 and TRBJ1-1, with TRBD1 matching 7 bases. Germline V gene lookup returns CDR1 SGHNT and CDR2 YYREEE (reference sequence). The CDR3 extends over 15 amino acids. With V trimmed by 4 bases and J by 3 bases, 9 bases remained unmatched. The CDR3 sequence: CASSKSAGGYTEAFF. As DNA, the CDR3 is TGTGCCAGCAGCAAATCGGCAGGGGGATACACTGAAGCTTTCTTT.

The genes are TRBV14 and TRBJ2-7, with 9 bases matching TRBD1. Trimming took 4 bases from V and 2 from J; bases not matched to a gene: 12. The V gene's germline CDR1 is SGHDN and CDR2 FVKESK. This CDR3 is 17 amino acids long. The chain's CDR3 is CASSPSHGTGRAYEQYF. CDR3 DNA: TGTGCCAGCAGCCCATCGCACGGGACAGGGAGGGCCTACGAGCAGTACTTC.

The chain uses TRBV9 and TRBJ2-5, with 8 bases lining up with TRBD1. V shed 7 bases, J shed 4 bases, and the junction held 9 bases outside the gene matches. The CDR3 is 14 residues long. Germline V lookup: CDR1 SGDLS, CDR2 YYNGEE. CDR3 residues: CASGAGGAVETQYF. The DNA for the CDR3 is TGTGCCAGCGGGGCAGGGGGCGCGGTAGAGACCCAGTACTTC.

The chain is built from TRBV6-5 and TRBJ1-2; D is unresolved. V was shortened by 6 bases and J by 7 bases, with 18 bases between the two germline ends. This CDR3 spans 14 amino acids. Germline-derived CDR1 and CDR2 are MNHEY and SVGAGI. The CDR3 sequence: CASRMVGVQGGYTF. In nucleotides, the CDR3 is TGTGCCAGCAGGATGGTCGGGGTTCAAGGTGGCTACACCTTC.

The chain employs TRBV5-1 and TRBJ2-5; 8 bases align to TRBD1. Per the germline V gene, CDR1 is SGHRS and CDR2 is YFSETQ. This CDR3 is built from 12 residues. V shed 7 bases, J shed 3 bases, and the junction held 2 bases outside the gene matches. CDR3 in amino acids: CASEQGEETQYF. The CDR3 coding sequence is TGCGCCAGCGAACAGGGGGAAGAGACCCAGTACTTC.

The rearrangement uses TRBV5-6 and TRBJ1-1; possible D gene TRBD1, 5 bases. The CDR3 covers 15 residues. V was trimmed by 0 bases and J by 5 bases, leaving 14 bases between them. The V gene's germline CDR1 is SGHDT and CDR2 YYEEEE. The CDR3 region is CASSLASEGRTEAFF. As DNA, the CDR3 is TGTGCCAGCAGCTTGGCCTCAGAGGGGAGGACTGAAGCTTTCTTT.

This chain connects TRBV11-2 to TRBJ2-5, with TRBD1 as a possible D gene (7 bases). Germline values: CDR1 SGHAT, CDR2 FQNNGV. The CDR3 has 14 amino acids. Deletions cut 1 base from V and 4 bases from J, with 10 bases between. The CDR3 region has the DNA TGTGCCAGCAGCTTAGGACAGGGAGGAGAGACCCAGTACTTC. Translation: CASSLGQGGETQYF.

This clone appeared a single time. The V and J genes are TRBV11-2 and TRBJ1-1, with 7 positions matching TRBD1. This CDR3 region has 16 residues. The J segment lost 13 bases and the V segment lost 2 bases, leaving 19 bases of the junction unmatched. Germline V gives CDR1 SGHAT, CDR2 FQNNGV. CDR3 sequence (DNA): TGTGCCAGCAGCTTATTCCACCAGGGACAGCCTTTCCCGGTTTTCTTT. Amino acids: CASSLFHQGQPFPVFF.

CDR3 in DNA: TGTGCCATTTTTAAAACCAGCTCGACAGGGGGAGGCTACACCTTC. It specifies CAIFKTSSTGGGYTF. The chain uses TRBV19 and TRBJ1-2; TRBD1 agrees at 9 bases. The CDR3 has 15 residues. Trimming removed 10 bases from V and 8 bases from J; junction bases left unmatched: 17. CDR1 is LNHDA and CDR2 is SQIVND in the germline V gene (reference sequence).

This chain connects TRBV29-1 to TRBJ2-5, with 7 positions matching TRBD1. Germline CDR1 reads SQVTM; CDR2 reads ANQGSEA. There are 15 residues in the CDR3. V shed 6 bases, J shed 4 bases, and the junction held 14 bases outside the gene matches. CDR3 sequence (DNA): TGCAGCGTCGGTGCCCTTGGATACAGGGGAGAGACCCAGTACTTC. It specifies CSVGALGYRGETQYF.